This T cell receptor (beta chain) was obtained from a study of human T cells and chemical hapten exposure. This sample's time point: pre-sensitization, week 0. Documented treatment: therapeutic diphenylcyclopropenone sensitization with weekly scalp DPC. This clonotype was seen at least ten times. Each CDR3 protein gets one entry after TCRdb re-called the RACE reads with MiXCR. The table has around 300,000 distinct CDR3 sequences, around 5.5% seen once. This sequence originates from a woman aged 18 to 35 with alopecia areata. Some clones in this sample may be carry-over from other donors' samples. The sample in question was whole blood, obtained in connection with sensitization to the hapten diphenylcyclopropenone (DPC).

CDR3 nucleotides: TGCAGCGTTGTTGGAGGCGACTATGGCTACACCTTC. Translation gives CSVVGGDYGYTF. This chain connects TRBV29-1 to TRBJ1-2; no firm D call. In germline, CDR1 is SQVTM, CDR2 ANQGSEA. This CDR3 has 12 amino acids. Trimming took 4 bases from V and 3 from J, leaving 9 bases between them.